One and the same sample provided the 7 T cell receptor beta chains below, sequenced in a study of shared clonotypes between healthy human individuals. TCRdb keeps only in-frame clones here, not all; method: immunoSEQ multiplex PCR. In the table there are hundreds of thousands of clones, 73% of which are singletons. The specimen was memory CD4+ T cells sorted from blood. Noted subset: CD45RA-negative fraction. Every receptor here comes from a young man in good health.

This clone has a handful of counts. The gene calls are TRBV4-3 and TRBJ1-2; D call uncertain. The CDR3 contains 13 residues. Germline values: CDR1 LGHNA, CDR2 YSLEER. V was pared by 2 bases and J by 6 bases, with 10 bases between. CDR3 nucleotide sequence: TGCGCCAGCAGCCAAAGGCAGGATGATGGCTACACCTTC. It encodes CASSQRQDDGYTF.

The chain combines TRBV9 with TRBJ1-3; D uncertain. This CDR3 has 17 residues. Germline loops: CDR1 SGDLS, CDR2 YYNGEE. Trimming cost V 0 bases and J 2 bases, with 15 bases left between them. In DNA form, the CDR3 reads TGTGCCAGCAGCGTAGCCCTCCCAACGGGCACTGGAAACACCATATATTTT. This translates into CASSVALPTGTGNTIYF. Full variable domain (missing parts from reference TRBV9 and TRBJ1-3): DSGVTQTPKHLITATGQRVTLRCSPRSGDLSVYWYQQSLDQGLQFLIQYYNGEERAKGNILERFSAQQFPDLHSELNLSSLELGDSALYFCASSVALPTGTGNTIYFGEGSWLTVV.

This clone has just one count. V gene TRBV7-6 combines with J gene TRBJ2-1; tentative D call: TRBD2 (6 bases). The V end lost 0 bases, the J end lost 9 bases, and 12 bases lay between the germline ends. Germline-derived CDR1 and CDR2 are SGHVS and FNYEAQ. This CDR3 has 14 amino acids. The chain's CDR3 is CASSLAGTGGEQFF. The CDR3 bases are TGTGCCAGCAGCTTAGCGGGGACTGGGGGTGAGCAGTTCTTC.

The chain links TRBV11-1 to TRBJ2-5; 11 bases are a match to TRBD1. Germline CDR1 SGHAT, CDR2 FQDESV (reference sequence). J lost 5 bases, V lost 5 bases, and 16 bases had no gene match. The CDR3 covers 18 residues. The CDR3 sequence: CASSPSRDRGAGVETQYF. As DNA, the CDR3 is TGTGCCAGCAGCCCCAGCCGGGACAGGGGGGCAGGTGTGGAGACCCAGTACTTC.

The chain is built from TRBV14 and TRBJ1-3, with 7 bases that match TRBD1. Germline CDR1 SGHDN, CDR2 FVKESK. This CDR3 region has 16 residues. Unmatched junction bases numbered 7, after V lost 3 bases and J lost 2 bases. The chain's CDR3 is CASSQTTGSPGNTIYF. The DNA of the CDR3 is TGTGCCAGCAGCCAGACGACAGGGTCCCCTGGAAACACCATATATTTT.

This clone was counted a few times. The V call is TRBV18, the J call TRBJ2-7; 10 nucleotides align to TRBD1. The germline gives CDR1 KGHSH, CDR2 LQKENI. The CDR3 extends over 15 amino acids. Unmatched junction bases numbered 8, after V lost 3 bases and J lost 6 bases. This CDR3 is CASSPGGDRGGEQYF. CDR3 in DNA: TGTGCCAGCTCACCCGGAGGGGACAGGGGTGGCGAGCAGTACTTC.

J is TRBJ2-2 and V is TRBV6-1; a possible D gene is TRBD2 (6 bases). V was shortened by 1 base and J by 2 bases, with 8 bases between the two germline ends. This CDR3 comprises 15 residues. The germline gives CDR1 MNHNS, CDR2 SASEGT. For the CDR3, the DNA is TGTGCCAGCAGTGAAGGGAGGGGAAACACCGGGGAGCTGTTTTTT. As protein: CASSEGRGNTGELFF.